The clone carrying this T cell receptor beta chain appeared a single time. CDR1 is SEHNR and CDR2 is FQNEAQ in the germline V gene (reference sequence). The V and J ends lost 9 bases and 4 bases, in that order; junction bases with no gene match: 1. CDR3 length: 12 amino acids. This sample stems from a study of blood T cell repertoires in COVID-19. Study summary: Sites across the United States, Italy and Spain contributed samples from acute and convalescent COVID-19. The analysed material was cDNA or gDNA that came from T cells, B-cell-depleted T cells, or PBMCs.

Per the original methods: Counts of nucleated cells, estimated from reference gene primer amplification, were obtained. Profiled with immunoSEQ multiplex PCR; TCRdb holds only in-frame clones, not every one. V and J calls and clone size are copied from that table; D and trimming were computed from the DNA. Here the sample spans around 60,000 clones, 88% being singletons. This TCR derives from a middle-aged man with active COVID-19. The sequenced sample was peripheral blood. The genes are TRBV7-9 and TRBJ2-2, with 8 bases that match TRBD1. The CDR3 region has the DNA TGTGCCAGACAGGGGGGCACCGGGGAGCTGTTTTTT. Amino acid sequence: CARQGGTGELFF.